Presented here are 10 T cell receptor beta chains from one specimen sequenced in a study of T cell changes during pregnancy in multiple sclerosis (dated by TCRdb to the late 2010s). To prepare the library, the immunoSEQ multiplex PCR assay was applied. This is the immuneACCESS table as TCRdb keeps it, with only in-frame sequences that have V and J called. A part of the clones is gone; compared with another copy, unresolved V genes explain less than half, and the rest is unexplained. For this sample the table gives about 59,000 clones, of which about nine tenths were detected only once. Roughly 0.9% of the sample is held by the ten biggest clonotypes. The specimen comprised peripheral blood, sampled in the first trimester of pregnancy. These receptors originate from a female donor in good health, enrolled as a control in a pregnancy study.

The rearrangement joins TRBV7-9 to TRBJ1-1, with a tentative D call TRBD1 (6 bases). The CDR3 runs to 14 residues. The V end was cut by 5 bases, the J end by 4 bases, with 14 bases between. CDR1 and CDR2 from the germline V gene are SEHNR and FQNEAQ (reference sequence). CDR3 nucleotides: TGTGCCAGCAGCCCTAACAGGGACGCCACTGAAGCTTTCTTT. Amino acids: CASSPNRDATEAFF.

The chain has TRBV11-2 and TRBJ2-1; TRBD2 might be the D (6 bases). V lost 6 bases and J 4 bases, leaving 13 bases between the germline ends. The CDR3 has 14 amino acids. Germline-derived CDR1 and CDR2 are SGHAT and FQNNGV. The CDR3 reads CASRPGVWYNEQFF. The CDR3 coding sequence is TGTGCCAGCAGACCGGGGGTTTGGTACAATGAGCAGTTCTTC.

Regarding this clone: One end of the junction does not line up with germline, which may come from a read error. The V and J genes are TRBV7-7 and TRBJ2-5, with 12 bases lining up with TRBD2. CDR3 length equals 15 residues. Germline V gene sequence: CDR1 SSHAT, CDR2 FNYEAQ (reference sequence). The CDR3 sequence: CASSPGLAGKETQYF. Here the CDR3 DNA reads TGTGCTAGCAGCCCCGGACTAGCGGGGAAAGAGACCCAGTACTTC.

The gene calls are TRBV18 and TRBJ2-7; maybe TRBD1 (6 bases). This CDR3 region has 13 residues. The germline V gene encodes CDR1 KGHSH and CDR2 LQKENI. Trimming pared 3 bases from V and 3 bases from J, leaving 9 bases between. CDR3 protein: CASSPPGDYEQYF. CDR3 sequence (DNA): TGTGCCAGCTCACCTCCAGGGGACTACGAGCAGTACTTC.

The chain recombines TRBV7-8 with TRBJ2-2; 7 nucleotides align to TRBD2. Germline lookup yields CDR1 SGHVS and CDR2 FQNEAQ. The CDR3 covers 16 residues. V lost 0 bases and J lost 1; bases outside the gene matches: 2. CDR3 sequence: CASSLAPSGNTGELFF. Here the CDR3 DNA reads TGTGCCAGCAGCTTAGCGCCTAGCGGGAACACCGGGGAGCTGTTTTTT.

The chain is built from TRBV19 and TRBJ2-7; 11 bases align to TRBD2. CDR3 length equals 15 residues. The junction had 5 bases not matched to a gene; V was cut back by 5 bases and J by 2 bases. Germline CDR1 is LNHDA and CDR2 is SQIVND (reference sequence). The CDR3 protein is CASSGTSGPAYEQYF. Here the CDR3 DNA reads TGTGCCAGTAGTGGGACTAGCGGCCCCGCCTACGAGCAGTACTTC.

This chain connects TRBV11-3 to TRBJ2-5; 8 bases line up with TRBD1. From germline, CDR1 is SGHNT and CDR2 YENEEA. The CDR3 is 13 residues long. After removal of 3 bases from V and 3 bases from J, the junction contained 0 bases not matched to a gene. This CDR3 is CASSLDREETQYF. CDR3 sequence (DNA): TGTGCCAGCAGCTTGGACAGGGAAGAGACCCAGTACTTC. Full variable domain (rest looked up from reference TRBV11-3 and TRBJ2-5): EAGVVQSPRYKIIEKKQPVAFWCNPISGHNTLYWYLQNLGQGPELLIRYENEEAVDDSQLPKDRFSAERLKGVDSTLKIQPAELGDSAVYLCASSLDREETQYFGPGTRLLVL.

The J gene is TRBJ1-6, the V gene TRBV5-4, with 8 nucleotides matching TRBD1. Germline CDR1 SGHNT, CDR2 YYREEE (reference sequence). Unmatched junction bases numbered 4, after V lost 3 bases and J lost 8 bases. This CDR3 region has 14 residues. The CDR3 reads CASSSTGGDSPLHF. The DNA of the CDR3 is TGTGCCAGCAGCTCCACAGGGGGTGATTCACCCCTCCACTTT.

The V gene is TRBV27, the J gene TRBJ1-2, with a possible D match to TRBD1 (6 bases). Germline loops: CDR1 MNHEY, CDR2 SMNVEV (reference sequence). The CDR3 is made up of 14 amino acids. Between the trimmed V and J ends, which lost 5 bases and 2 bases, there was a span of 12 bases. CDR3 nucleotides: TGTGCCAGCAGTCCGGGACACGAGAACTATGGCTACACCTTC. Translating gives CASSPGHENYGYTF.

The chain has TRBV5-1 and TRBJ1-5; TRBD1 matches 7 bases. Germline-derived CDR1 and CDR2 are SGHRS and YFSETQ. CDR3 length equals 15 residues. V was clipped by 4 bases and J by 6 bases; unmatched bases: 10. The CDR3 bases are TGCGCCAGCAGCCCGGAAGGACAGGAGATTCAGCCCCAGCATTTT. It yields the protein CASSPEGQEIQPQHF.